Shown below are 21 T cell receptor beta chains from a single sample sequenced in a study of T-cell reconstitution after alpha-beta-depleted transplantation in children. Unique molecular identifiers were incorporated during preparation of the TCRbeta library. TCRdb recomputed calls from the PCR reads with MiXCR, one row per CDR3 protein. The repertoire holds around 960,000 distinct CDR3 sequences, with roughly 31% as singletons. Specimen: PBMCs, mostly from graft donor cells, collected 360 days after TCRalphabeta/CD19-depleted stem cell transplant. The source of these receptors is a boy under two years old who had a stem cell transplant for SCID, so the T cells may come from the graft donor.

The V and J genes are TRBV12-3 or TRBV12-4 and TRBJ1-4, with 8 positions matching TRBD1. The V gene end was trimmed by 9 bases and the J gene end by 5 bases; junction bases not matched to a gene: 2. The CDR3 runs 12 residues. The CDR3 DNA follows: TGTGCCAGTCGACAGGGGAATGAAAAACTGTTTTTT. Its protein product is CASRQGNEKLFF.

V and J are TRBV3-1 and TRBJ2-7; D not certain. Trimming cost V 0 bases and J 6 bases, with 9 bases left between them. Germline-derived CDR1 and CDR2 are LGHDT and YNNKEL (reference sequence). The CDR3 has 13 amino acids. The CDR3 nucleotides read TGTGCCAGCAGCCAAGAAGGCCAAACCGAGCAGTACTTC. Its translation: CASSQEGQTEQYF.

This chain links TRBV7-2 with TRBJ2-3; 9 nucleotides align to TRBD2. The CDR3 sequence is 15 residues long. Germline V gene sequence: CDR1 SGHTA, CDR2 FQGNSA. Trimming removed 4 bases from V and 6 bases from J; junction bases left unmatched: 8. The CDR3 nucleotides read TGTGCCAGCAGCTCCGTTAGCGGGAGAGCGGATACGCAGTATTTT. It encodes CASSSVSGRADTQYF.

The chain combines TRBV6-5 with TRBJ1-2, with unresolved D. The V gene's germline CDR1 is MNHEY and CDR2 SVGAGI. V was trimmed by 2 bases and J by 8 bases, leaving 15 bases between them. The CDR3 is made up of 14 amino acids. CDR3 sequence reads: CASSYDSRQAGYTF. In DNA form, the CDR3 reads TGTGCCAGCAGTTACGATTCCCGACAAGCGGGCTACACCTTC.

The chain recombines TRBV7-2 with TRBJ2-1; 7 nucleotides agree with TRBD2. Losses at the gene ends were 0 bases for V and 9 bases for J; bases not matched to a gene: 8. CDR3 length: 15 amino acids. Looked up from germline, CDR1 is SGHTA and CDR2 is FQGNSA. CDR3 loop: CASSLAGGSQGEQFF. In nucleotides, the CDR3 is TGTGCCAGCAGCTTAGCGGGGGGGAGTCAGGGTGAGCAGTTCTTC.

This sequence joins TRBV12-3 or TRBV12-4 and TRBJ2-1, with D tentatively TRBD2 (6 bases). The ends were cut back, 11 bases at V and 13 bases at J, with 18 bases in the middle. This CDR3 region has 11 residues. The CDR3 spells CASGELDVQFF. The CDR3 nucleotides are TGTGCCTCGGGGGAGTTGGACGTTCAGTTCTTC.

This clonotype was detected a few times. This chain uses TRBV10-3 with TRBJ1-1, with D unclear. Per the germline V gene, CDR1 is ENHRY and CDR2 is SYGVKD. V was pared by 6 bases and J by 0 bases, with 11 bases between. This CDR3 contains 14 residues. In DNA, the CDR3 is TGTGCCATCAGGAAGACAATGATGAACACTGAAGCTTTCTTT. Amino acid sequence: CAIRKTMMNTEAFF.

The chain combines TRBV27 with TRBJ2-5; D is undetermined. Germline V gives CDR1 MNHEY, CDR2 SMNVEV (reference sequence). The CDR3 consists of 15 residues. Trimming pared 4 bases from V and 4 bases from J, leaving 16 bases between. The CDR3 coding sequence is TGTGCCAGCAGTTCCCTCCAAATAGGCGGAGAGACCCAGTACTTC. It translates to CASSSLQIGGETQYF.

This sequence joins TRBV4-1 and TRBJ2-7, with D possibly being TRBD1 (5 bases). Germline V gene data show CDR1 as MGHRA and CDR2 as YSYEKL. V shed 0 bases and J shed 2 bases, with 14 bases lying between them. The CDR3 runs to 16 residues. CDR3 nucleotide sequence: TGCGCCAGCAGCCAAGATACCCTAGGGGCAACCTACGAGCAGTACTTC. Protein: CASSQDTLGATYEQYF.

The rearrangement uses TRBV20-1 and TRBJ1-5; D might be TRBD1 (5 bases). V was clipped by 0 bases and J by 4 bases, with 16 bases between them. Per the germline V gene, CDR1 is DFQATT and CDR2 is SNEGSKA (reference sequence). CDR3 length: 16 residues. The CDR3 reads CSARDPSLGRNQPQHF. In DNA form, the CDR3 reads TGCAGTGCTAGAGACCCCAGCTTGGGACGGAATCAGCCCCAGCATTTT.

The chain uses TRBV20-1 and TRBJ2-7, with 11 nucleotides matching TRBD1. The CDR3 is 14 residues long. V lost 1 base to trimming and J lost 5 bases; unmatched junction nucleotides: 4. Germline lookup yields CDR1 DFQATT and CDR2 SNEGSKA (reference sequence). This CDR3 reads CSARAGTGGNEQYF. DNA of the CDR3: TGCAGTGCTAGAGCCGGGACAGGGGGAAACGAGCAGTACTTC.

V usage is TRBV9 and J usage is TRBJ2-1, with 9 bases matching TRBD1. The CDR3 is made up of 16 amino acids. V dropped 4 bases and J dropped 3; count of bases not matched to a gene: 8. Germline values: CDR1 SGDLS, CDR2 YYNGEE. The CDR3 DNA sequence: TGTGCCAGCAGCCCGACCGACAGGGGGGTCTACAATGAGCAGTTCTTC. Residues: CASSPTDRGVYNEQFF.

This clonotype was observed a few times. The chain recombines TRBV6-2 or TRBV6-3 with TRBJ2-3, with D perhaps being TRBD1 or TRBD2 (5 bases each). The length of the CDR3 is 16 residues. The V gene lost 2 bases and the J gene lost 0 bases, with 12 bases spanning the gap. Germline assignment: CDR1 MNHEY and CDR2 SVGEGT. The CDR3 DNA reads TGTGCCAGCAGTTACGGGGACGGTTCTAGCACAGATACGCAGTATTTT. Its translation is CASSYGDGSSTDTQYF.

V is TRBV27 and J is TRBJ2-7, with D perhaps matching TRBD1 or TRBD2 (5 bases each). CDR1 and CDR2 from the germline V gene are MNHEY and SMNVEV (reference sequence). The V and J ends lost 2 bases and 3 bases respectively, with 17 bases between them. There are 16 residues in the CDR3. CDR3 DNA: TGTGCCAGCAGTTTAGGTCGGGGCGGACAAGGCTACGAGCAGTACTTC. Its protein product is CASSLGRGGQGYEQYF.

The chain recombines TRBV29-1 with TRBJ2-1; 9 bases align to TRBD2. The ends lost 4 bases at V and 9 bases at J; junction bases unmatched: 7. CDR3 length equals 13 residues. Germline CDR1 reads SQVTM; CDR2 reads ANQGSEA. CDR3 residues: CSVAGGGASEQFF. CDR3 DNA: TGCAGCGTTGCGGGCGGGGGGGCATCTGAGCAGTTCTTC.

This clonotype was observed at least ten times. The chain employs TRBV3-1 and TRBJ2-5; a possible D gene is TRBD1 (5 bases). V lost 3 bases and J 9 bases, leaving 17 bases between the germline ends. Germline V CDR1 and CDR2: LGHDT, YNNKEL (reference sequence). There are 14 residues in the CDR3. The chain's CDR3 is CASSHLLGGRAQYF. In DNA form, the CDR3 reads TGTGCCAGCAGCCACTTGCTGGGCGGCAGGGCCCAGTACTTC.

The rearrangement links TRBV27 to TRBJ2-7; D is unresolved. Germline-derived CDR1 and CDR2 are MNHEY and SMNVEV (reference sequence). V shed 4 bases and J shed 6 bases, with 22 bases lying between them. CDR3 length equals 16 residues. For the CDR3, the DNA is TGTGCCAGCAGTTCGAGCGTAGGACGGCTCATTGGCGAGCAGTACTTC. Residues: CASSSSVGRLIGEQYF.

This clonotype turned up a few times. The chain uses TRBV27 and TRBJ2-5; D is perhaps TRBD1 (6 bases). CDR3 length: 15 residues. CDR1 is MNHEY, CDR2 SMNVEV, per germline (reference sequence). V was shortened by 6 bases and J by 5 bases, with 19 bases between the two germline ends. The CDR3 region has the DNA TGTGCCAGCAGCCAAACAGGGTCTCCAATGGAGACCCAGTACTTC. Amino acids: CASSQTGSPMETQYF.

This clonotype turned up a few times. The chain uses TRBV12-3 or TRBV12-4 and TRBJ2-1; TRBD2 matches at 12 bases. This CDR3 is built from 16 residues. J lost 7 bases, V lost 6 bases, and 10 bases had no gene match. The CDR3, as DNA: TGTGCCAGCAGCCGCCCCGCTAGCGGGGGGGGGAATGAGCAGTTCTTC. Amino acid sequence: CASSRPASGGGNEQFF.

This clonotype has a handful of counts. The V gene is TRBV5-5, the J gene TRBJ2-5; 10 bases are a match to TRBD2. CDR3 length: 17 residues. Germline CDR1 is SGHKS and CDR2 is YYEKEE (reference sequence). Germline trimming cut 4 bases from V and 4 bases from J; bases unmatched to any gene: 13. CDR3 sequence (DNA): TGTGCCAGCAGCCCATCCACCTTAGCGGGGGGTGGAGAGACCCAGTACTTC. Its translation is CASSPSTLAGGGETQYF.

This clonotype was counted only a few times. The V gene is TRBV5-8, the J gene TRBJ1-4, with 8 positions matching TRBD1. Germline CDR1 reads SGHTS; CDR2 reads YDEGEE. This CDR3 has 13 residues. The trim removed 7 bases at V and 5 bases at J, leaving 4 bases unmatched. CDR3 DNA sequence: TGTGCCAGCCGTGGGACAGGAAATGAAAAACTGTTTTTT. This gives the protein CASRGTGNEKLFF.